This T cell receptor (beta chain) derives from a study of metastatic and nonmetastatic thyroid tumors. Whole-study context: The study looked at repertoires side by side in blood and in tumor or nodule tissue from malignant and benign thyroid patients. Whole-study results and caveats: In blood and tumor, TCR beta diversity was reportedly significantly higher in malignant thyroid tumors than in benign nodules.

The CDR3 sequence is 13 residues long. In regard to this clone: Its specificity is unknown. One end of the junction is discordant with germline, which a read error may explain.

None of the patients had undergone any treatment ahead of thyroid surgery. As originally analysed: A distant-metastasis classifier for papillary thyroid cancer was built using CDR3 differences across clinicopathological groups. TCRdb re-analyzed the PCR reads through MiXCR. Here the V and J calls rest on TCRdb's processing, not on the authors' analysis. The sample carries about 15,000 clones, about 35% recorded once. The sample comprised tumor tissue. This rearrangement joins TRBV12-3 or TRBV12-4 to TRBJ2-2, with D possibly TRBD2 on 6 matching bases. The clonotype was recovered from a male donor with papillary thyroid cancer or a benign thyroid nodule (not recorded which). Some clones in this sample may be carry-over from other donors' samples. DNA for the CDR3: TGTGCCAGCATTGCGACACGAACCGGGGGGCTGTTTTTT. Translated: CASIATRTGGLFF.